Sequencing of this T cell receptor (beta chain) was carried out in a study of T-cell memory formation after mild COVID-19. Overall study: There were largely donor-specific TCR clusters.

After removal of 2 bases from V and 2 bases from J, the junction contained 6 bases not matched to a gene. The CDR3 consists of 15 residues. The V gene's germline CDR1 is SGHRS and CDR2 YFSETQ. Overall study findings and caveats: Among clones contracting day 15 to 85, CD4/CD8 was balanced, whereas later expanders leaned CD4+. The appearance of some responding clones in pre-infection memory suggested that cross-reactive memory joined.

This clonotype turned up a few times. Its antigen is not known. Amplification by 5'RACE using constant-segment primers produced TCR alpha and TCR beta cDNA libraries that carried sample barcodes and UMIs. Using its own MiXCR run on the 5' RACE reads, TCRdb lists one record per CDR3 protein. Of around 470,000 distinct CDR3 sequences listed, 20% are singletons. The sequenced material came from PBMCs or a T cell subset sorted from them (not recorded which). The TCR was taken from an adult woman who had mild COVID-19 (a few samples of this study predate the infection). Cell type and time point are not known. The chain combines TRBV5-1 with TRBJ2-5; 7 bases agree with TRBD2. This CDR3 reads CASSLAGRDQETQYF. Written as DNA, the CDR3 is TGCGCCAGCAGCTTAGCGGGGCGGGATCAAGAGACCCAGTACTTC. The variable domain in full, with the rest retrieved from reference TRBV5-1 and TRBJ2-5, is KAGVTQTPRYLIKTRGQQVTLSCSPISGHRSVSWYQQTPGQGLQFLFEYFSETQRNKGNFPGRFSGRQFSNSRSEMNVSTLELGDSALYLCASSLAGRDQETQYFGPGTRLLVL.